This TCR beta chain stems from a study of T cells after yellow fever vaccination. The overall study: Four memory subsets, EM, EMRA, CM and Tscm, were sorted by CD3, CD45RA, CCR7, CD95. The SMART-Seq v4 Ultra Low Input method served to prepare the low-cell-number fractions. General study results and limits: By day 5 rather than day 15, the secondary response had peaked, though it was weaker.

By 5'RACE template switching, TCR cDNA was produced, with a universal primer site and UMIs added in the process. One entry per CDR3 protein, called by TCRdb with MiXCR from the 5' RACE reads. In the table there are some 9,300 distinct CDR3 sequences, around 4.7% of which are singletons. The V gene end was trimmed by 0 bases and the J gene end by 6 bases; junction bases not matched to a gene: 6. The CDR3 is made up of 15 amino acids. Germline loops: CDR1 SGHNT, CDR2 YYREEE (reference sequence). The sequenced sample was PBMCs, either bulk or a sorted T-cell subset (CD4+, CD8+, memory, or dextramer-sorted; not recorded which), obtained around 14 days after the first yellow fever vaccination. The rearrangement links TRBV5-4 to TRBJ2-7, with 10 nucleotides matching TRBD2. The clonotype comes from a man aged 18 to 30 who received the YFV17D yellow fever vaccine. Here the CDR3 DNA reads TGTGCCAGCAGCTTGGGTCAGCGGGGGGGCTCCGAGCAGTACTTC. Protein product: CASSLGQRGGSEQYF.